There are a few counts of the clone carrying this T cell receptor (beta chain). Its cognate antigen is unknown. Conversion of TCR transcripts into cDNA relied on 5'RACE template switching, which added a universal primer site and UMIs. Via MiXCR, TCRdb re-called the 5' RACE reads, giving one row per CDR3 protein. Among about 350,000 distinct CDR3 sequences, more than 9% were seen once, and the ten largest hold around 19%. Germline assignment: CDR1 SGHRS and CDR2 YFSETQ. The CDR3 consists of 17 residues. The junction had 10 bases not matched to a gene; V was cut back by 0 bases and J by 3 bases. These data originate in a study of T cells after yellow fever vaccination. Study-level findings and limits: Weaker overall, the secondary response nonetheless peaked faster (day 5 versus 15). Researchers cautioned that FACS-sorted repertoires could harbor abundant clonotypes contaminating from the bulk population. Post-booster samples contained most primary-vaccination clones (about 96% CD4, 88% CD8).

The sample here was PBMCs, taken on the day of the first yellow fever vaccination. This sequence was found in a man younger than 35 who received the YFV17D yellow fever vaccine. The rearrangement joins TRBV5-1 to TRBJ2-3; 7 bases align to TRBD2. The CDR3 is CASSLEVAGAGTDTQYF. CDR3 nucleotides: TGCGCCAGCAGCTTGGAGGTAGCGGGTGCGGGGACAGATACGCAGTATTTT.